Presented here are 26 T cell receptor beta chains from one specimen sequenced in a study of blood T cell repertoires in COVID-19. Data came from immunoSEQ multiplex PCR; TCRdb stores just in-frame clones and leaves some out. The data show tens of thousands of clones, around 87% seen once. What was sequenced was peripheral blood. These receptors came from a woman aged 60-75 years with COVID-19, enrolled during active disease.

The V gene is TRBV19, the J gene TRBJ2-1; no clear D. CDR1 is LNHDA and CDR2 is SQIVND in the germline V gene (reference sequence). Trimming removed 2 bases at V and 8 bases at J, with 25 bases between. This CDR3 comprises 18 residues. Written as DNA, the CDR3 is TGTGCCAGTAGTATAAACCTCCCTGGTGGGCTGGTAGGCCATGAGCAGTTCTTC. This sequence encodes CASSINLPGGLVGHEQFF.

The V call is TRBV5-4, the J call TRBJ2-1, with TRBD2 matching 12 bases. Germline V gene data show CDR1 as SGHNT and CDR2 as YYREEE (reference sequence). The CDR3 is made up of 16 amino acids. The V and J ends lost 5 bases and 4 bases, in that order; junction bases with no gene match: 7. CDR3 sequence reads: CASRRTSGEPYNEQFF. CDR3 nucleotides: TGTGCCAGCAGACGGACTAGCGGGGAACCTTACAATGAGCAGTTCTTC.

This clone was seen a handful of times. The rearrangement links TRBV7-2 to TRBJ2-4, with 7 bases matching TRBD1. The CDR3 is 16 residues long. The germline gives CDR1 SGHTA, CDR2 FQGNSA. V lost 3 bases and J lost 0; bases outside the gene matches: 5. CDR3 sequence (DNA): TGTGCCAGCAGCTTGAGGACAGGAATAGCCAAAAACATTCAGTACTTC. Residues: CASSLRTGIAKNIQYF.

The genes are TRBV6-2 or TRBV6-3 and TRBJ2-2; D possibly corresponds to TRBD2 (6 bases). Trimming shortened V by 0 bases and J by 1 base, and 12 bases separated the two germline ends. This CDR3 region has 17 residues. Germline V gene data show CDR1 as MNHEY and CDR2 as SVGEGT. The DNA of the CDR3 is TGTGCCAGCAGTTACTCCCTTCGGAGGGTGAACACCGGGGAGCTGTTTTTT. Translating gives CASSYSLRRVNTGELFF.

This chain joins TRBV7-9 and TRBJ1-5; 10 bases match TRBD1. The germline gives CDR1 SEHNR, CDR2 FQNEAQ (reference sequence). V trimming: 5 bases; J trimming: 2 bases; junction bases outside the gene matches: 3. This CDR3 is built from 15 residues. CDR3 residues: CASSPGQGGNQPQHF. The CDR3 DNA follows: TGTGCCAGCAGCCCCGGACAGGGGGGCAATCAGCCCCAGCATTTT.

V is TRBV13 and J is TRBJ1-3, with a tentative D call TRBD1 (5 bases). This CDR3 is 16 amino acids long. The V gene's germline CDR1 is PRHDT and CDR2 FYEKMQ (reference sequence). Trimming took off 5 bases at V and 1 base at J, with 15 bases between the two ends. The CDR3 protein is CASSGGGLPSGNTIYF. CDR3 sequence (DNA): TGTGCCAGCAGCGGCGGGGGTCTGCCTTCTGGAAACACCATATATTTT.

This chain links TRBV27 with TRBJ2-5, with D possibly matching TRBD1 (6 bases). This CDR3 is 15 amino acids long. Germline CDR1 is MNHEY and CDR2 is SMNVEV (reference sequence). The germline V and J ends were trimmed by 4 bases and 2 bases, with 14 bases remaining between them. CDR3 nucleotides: TGTGCCAGCAGTTCCACGACAGGCCCACAAGAGACCCAGTACTTC. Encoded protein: CASSSTTGPQETQYF.

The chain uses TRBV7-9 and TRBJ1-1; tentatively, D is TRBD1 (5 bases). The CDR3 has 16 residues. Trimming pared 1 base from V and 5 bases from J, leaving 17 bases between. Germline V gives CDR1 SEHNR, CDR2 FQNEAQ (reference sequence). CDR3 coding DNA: TGTGCCAGCAGCTTAGTTGGTCTCGGGGGAGGGACTGAAGCTTTCTTT. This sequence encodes CASSLVGLGGGTEAFF.

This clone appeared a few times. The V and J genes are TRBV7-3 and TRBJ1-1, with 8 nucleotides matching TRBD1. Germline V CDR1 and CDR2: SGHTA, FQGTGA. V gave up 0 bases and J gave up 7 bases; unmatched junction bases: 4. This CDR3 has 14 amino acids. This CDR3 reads CASSLTPGGYEAFF. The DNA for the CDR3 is TGTGCCAGCAGCTTAACGCCAGGGGGCTATGAAGCTTTCTTT.

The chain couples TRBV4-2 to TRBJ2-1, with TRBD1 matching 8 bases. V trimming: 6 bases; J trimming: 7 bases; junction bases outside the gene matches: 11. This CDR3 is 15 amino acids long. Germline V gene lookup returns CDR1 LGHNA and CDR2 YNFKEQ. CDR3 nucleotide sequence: TGTGCCAGCAGACAGGGCCGGGACAGGAGGAATGAGCAGTTCTTC. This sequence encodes CASRQGRDRRNEQFF.

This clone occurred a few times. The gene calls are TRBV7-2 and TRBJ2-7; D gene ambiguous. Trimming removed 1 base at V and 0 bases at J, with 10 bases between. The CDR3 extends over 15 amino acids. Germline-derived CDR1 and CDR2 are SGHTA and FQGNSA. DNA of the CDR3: TGTGCCAGCAGCTTAGAGCGCCTCGTCTCCTACGAGCAGTACTTC. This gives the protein CASSLERLVSYEQYF.

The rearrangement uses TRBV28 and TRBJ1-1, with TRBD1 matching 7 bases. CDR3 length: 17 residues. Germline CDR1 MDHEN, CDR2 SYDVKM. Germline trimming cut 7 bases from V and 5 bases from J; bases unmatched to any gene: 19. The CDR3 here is CASTSAGGTTRTTEAFF. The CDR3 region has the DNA TGTGCCAGCACCTCCGCAGGGGGGACCACAAGAACTACTGAAGCTTTCTTT.

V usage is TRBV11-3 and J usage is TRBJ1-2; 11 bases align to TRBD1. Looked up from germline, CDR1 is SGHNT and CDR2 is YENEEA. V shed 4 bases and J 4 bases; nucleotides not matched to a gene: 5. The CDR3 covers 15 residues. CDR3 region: CASSSTGTGGYGYTF. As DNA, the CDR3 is TGTGCCAGCAGCTCAACCGGGACAGGGGGCTATGGCTACACCTTC. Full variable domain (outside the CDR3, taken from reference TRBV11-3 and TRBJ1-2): EAGVVQSPRYKIIEKKQPVAFWCNPISGHNTLYWYLQNLGQGPELLIRYENEEAVDDSQLPKDRFSAERLKGVDSTLKIQPAELGDSAVYLCASSSTGTGGYGYTFGSGTRLTVV.

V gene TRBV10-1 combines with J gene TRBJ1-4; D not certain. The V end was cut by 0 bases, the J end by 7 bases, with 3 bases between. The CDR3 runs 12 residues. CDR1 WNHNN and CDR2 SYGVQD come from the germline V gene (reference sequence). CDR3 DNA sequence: TGCGCCAGCAGTGAGTCGAGTGAAAAACTGTTTTTT. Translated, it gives CASSESSEKLFF.

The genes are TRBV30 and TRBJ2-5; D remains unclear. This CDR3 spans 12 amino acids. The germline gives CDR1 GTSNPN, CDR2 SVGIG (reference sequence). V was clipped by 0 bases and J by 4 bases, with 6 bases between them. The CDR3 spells CAWSVLIETQYF. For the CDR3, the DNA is TGTGCCTGGAGTGTACTCATAGAGACCCAGTACTTC.

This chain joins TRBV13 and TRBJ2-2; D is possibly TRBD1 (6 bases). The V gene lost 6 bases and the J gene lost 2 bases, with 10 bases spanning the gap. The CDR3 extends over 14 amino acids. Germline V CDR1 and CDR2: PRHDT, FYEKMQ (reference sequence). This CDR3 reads CASRTGLNTGELFF. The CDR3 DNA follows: TGTGCCAGCAGAACAGGGCTTAACACCGGGGAGCTGTTTTTT.

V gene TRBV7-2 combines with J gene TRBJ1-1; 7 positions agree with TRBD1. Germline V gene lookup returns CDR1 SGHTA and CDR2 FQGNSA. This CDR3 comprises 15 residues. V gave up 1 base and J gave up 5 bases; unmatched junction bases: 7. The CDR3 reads CASSLDGQGVTEAFF. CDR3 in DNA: TGTGCCAGCAGCTTAGATGGGCAGGGGGTAACTGAAGCTTTCTTT.

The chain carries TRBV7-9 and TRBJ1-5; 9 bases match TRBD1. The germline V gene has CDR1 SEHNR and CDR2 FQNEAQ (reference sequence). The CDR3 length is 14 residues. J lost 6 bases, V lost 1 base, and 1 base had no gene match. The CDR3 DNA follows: TGTGCCAGCAGCTTAGGACAGGGGGGTCAGCCCCAGCATTTT. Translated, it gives CASSLGQGGQPQHF.

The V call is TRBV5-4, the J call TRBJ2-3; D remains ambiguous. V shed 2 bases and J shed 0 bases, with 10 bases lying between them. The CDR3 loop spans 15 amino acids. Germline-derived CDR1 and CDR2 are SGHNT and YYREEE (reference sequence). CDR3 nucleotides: TGTGCCAGCAGCTTTGGCAGATCTAGCACAGATACGCAGTATTTT. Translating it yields CASSFGRSSTDTQYF. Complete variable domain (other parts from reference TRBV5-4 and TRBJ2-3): ETGVTQSPTHLIKTRGQQVTLRCSSQSGHNTVSWYQQALGQGPQFIFQYYREEENGRGNFPPRFSGLQFPNYSSELNVNALELDDSALYLCASSFGRSSTDTQYFGPGTRLTVL.

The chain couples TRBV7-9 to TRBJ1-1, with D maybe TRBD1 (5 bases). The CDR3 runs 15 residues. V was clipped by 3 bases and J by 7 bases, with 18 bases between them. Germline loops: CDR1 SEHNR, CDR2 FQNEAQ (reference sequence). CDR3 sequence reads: CASSFLGSGLGEAFF. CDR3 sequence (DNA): TGTGCCAGCAGCTTTTTGGGATCAGGGCTCGGTGAAGCTTTCTTT.

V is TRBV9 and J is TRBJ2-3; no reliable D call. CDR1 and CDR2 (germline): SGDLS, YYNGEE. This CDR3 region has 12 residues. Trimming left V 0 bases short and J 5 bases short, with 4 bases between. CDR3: CASSVGGDTQYF. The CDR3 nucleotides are TGTGCCAGCAGCGTAGGAGGAGATACGCAGTATTTT.

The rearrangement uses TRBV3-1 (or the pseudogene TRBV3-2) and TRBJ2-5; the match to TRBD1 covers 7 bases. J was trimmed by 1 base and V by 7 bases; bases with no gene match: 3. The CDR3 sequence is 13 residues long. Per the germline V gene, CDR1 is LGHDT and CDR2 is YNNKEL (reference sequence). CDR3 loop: CASIRTGQETQYF. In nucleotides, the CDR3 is TGTGCCAGCATCCGGACAGGCCAAGAGACCCAGTACTTC.

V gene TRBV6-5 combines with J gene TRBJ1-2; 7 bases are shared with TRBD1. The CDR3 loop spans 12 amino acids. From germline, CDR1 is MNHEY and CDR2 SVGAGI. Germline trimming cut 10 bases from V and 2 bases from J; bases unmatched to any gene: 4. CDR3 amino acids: CATTQGNYGYTF. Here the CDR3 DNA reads TGTGCCACCACACAGGGGAACTATGGCTACACCTTC.

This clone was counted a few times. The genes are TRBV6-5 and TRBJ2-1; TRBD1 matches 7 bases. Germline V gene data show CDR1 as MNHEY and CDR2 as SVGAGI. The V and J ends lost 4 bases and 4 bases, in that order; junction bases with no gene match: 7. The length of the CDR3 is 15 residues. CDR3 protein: CASSFLGTVYNEQFF. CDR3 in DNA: TGTGCCAGCAGTTTCCTCGGGACAGTTTACAATGAGCAGTTCTTC.

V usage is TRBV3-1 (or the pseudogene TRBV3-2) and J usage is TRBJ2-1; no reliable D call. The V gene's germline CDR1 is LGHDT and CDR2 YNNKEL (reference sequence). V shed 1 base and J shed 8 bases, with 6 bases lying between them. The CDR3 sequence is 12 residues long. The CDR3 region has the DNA TGTGCCAGCAGCCAAGGAGGCTATGAGCAGTTCTTC. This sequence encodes CASSQGGYEQFF.

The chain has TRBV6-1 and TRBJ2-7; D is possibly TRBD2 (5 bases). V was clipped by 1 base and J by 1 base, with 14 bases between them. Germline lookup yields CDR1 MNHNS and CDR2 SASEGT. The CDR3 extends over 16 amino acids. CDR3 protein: CASSEGSGYGSYEQYF. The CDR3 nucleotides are TGTGCCAGCAGTGAAGGGTCGGGGTACGGTTCCTACGAGCAGTACTTC.